Sequencing of this T cell receptor (beta chain) was carried out in a study of technical replicates of blood from four donors. Trimming removed 0 bases from V and 0 bases from J, with 7 bases in between. The germline CDR1 and CDR2 sequences are SGHNT and YYREEE (reference sequence). There are 14 residues in the CDR3. Libraries were prepared by immunoSEQ multiplex PCR; TCRdb keeps only in-frame clonotypes and omits some of them. Here the sample spans around 50,000 clones, about 96% being singletons. Sequenced sample: T cells isolated from PBMCs. J is TRBJ2-7 and V is TRBV5-4, with D possibly being TRBD2 (5 bases). The receptor was isolated from a human donor in good health. This CDR3 is CASSLGRASYEQYF. The CDR3, as DNA: TGTGCCAGCAGCTTGGGGCGGGCCTCCTACGAGCAGTACTTC.